Listed below are T cell receptor beta chains from one sample, sequenced in a study of CD4+ T cells in melanoma. TCRdb's copy holds only in-frame clones and misses some; the assay was immunoSEQ multiplex PCR. This sample has roughly 52,000 clones, with approximately 70% found just once. The specimen sequenced was tumor tissue. Receptors were obtained from a human donor with melanoma. The CDR3 runs from the conserved cysteine through the conserved F or W. D genes are given only for firm matches.

v_call	j_call	d_call	cdr3_aa
TRBV5-1	TRBJ2-1	-	CASSLEGDEQFF
TRBV18	TRBJ2-3	TRBD2	CASSPEWEGLAGGDTQYF
TRBV19	TRBJ2-7	TRBD1	CASNTGTGNREQYF
TRBV7-2	TRBJ1-2	-	CASSSGQRRYTF
TRBV20-1	TRBJ2-5	-	CSASGETQYF
TRBV4-1	TRBJ1-4	-	CASSQFRARDEKLFF
TRBV5-4	TRBJ2-2	TRBD1	CASVRGHGPGQVNTGELFF
TRBV6-4	TRBJ1-2	TRBD1	CASSDGGRGPEGYTF
TRBV5-1	TRBJ1-1	-	CASSRTANTEAFF
TRBV5-1	TRBJ2-7	-	CASSLEGSSGSEQYF
TRBV30	TRBJ1-1	-	CAWSTPLHRNTEAFF
TRBV19	TRBJ1-3	-	CASSIEGGRGNTIYF
TRBV4-3	TRBJ2-3	TRBD2	CASSPGGATDTQYF
TRBV19	TRBJ1-1	TRBD1	CASSDRGRTEAFF
TRBV5-1	TRBJ2-1	-	CASSTGTTYNEQFF
TRBV4-2	TRBJ1-4	-	CASSQDPQRIATNEKLFF
TRBV11-2	TRBJ2-7	-	CASSSAGDLGEQYF
TRBV11-2	TRBJ2-1	TRBD2	CASSLVLAGYNEQFF
TRBV2	TRBJ1-1	-	CASSEVRDWDQAFF
TRBV10-3	TRBJ1-1	TRBD1	CAISPGGTEAFF
TRBV19	TRBJ1-1	-	CASSPRRENTEAFF